This T cell receptor beta chain was recovered during a study of human thymus T cells (dated by TCRdb to the early 2020s). With regard to the full study: TCR alpha and beta repertoires from roughly 8 infant thymus samples and four related peripheral blood samples were characterized in the study. The infant donors were about 6 to 244 days old, and the cohort included six or seven males and a couple of females. Beyond this particular receptor, the publication reports: V and J gene segment usage appeared biased in both thymic and peripheral blood repertoires. On average, thymus samples yielded approximately 780,000 unique TCRB clonotypes, whereas blood samples yielded roughly 81,000.

In Finland, the donors were immunologically healthy infants who were having open corrective cardiac surgery for congenital heart defects. From four of the eight donors, a small aliquot of about 0.45-1 mL peripheral blood was collected during surgery. For the blood samples, genomic DNA was extracted from all available leukocytes instead of from a set number of cells. ACK lysis buffer was used to clear erythrocytes from the blood, and the leukocytes were then kept as pellets at -70 degrees C. A QIAsymphony instrument was used to extract genomic DNA from the frozen cell pellets. Comments on this clone: This clone's antigen is unknown. No qualities accompany the bases; no much larger clone lies one base away.

CDR1 MNHEY and CDR2 SMNVEV are derived from the germline V gene (reference sequence). Clipping removes 4 bases from V and 6 bases from J, with 8 as the unmatched junction base count. Reading from cysteine to phenylalanine, the CDR3 counts 14 amino acids. Just CDR3 DNA is preserved here, 42 bases in frame from base 1. Using the immunoSEQ multiplex PCR assay, the TCRB and TCRAD loci were amplified from a standardized quantity of quality-controlled genomic DNA. The amplicons covered the V(D)J region and were long enough to include the CDR3 and to identify the V and J genes. The commercial immunoSEQ service was used to sequence amplicons on an Illumina platform. Under the source paper's analysis protocol: Primer bias and sequencing errors were corrected as previously described, and TCRAD and TCRB definitions were based on the IMGT database. The repertoires were analysed using immunoSEQ Analyzer 3.0 and VDJTools for basic statistics, V/J segment usage, diversity estimates, rarefaction and pairwise overlap. Diversity was estimated with Chao1, ChaoE, Efron-Thisted, Shannon and inverse Simpson indices, and also on datasets down-sampled to the smallest sample. Repertoire overlap used strict matching of CDR3 nucleotide sequence, V gene and J gene, with Jaccard-based multidimensional scaling clustering. TCRdb's version of the immuneACCESS table is confined to in-frame rearrangements and falls short of the full clone set. An unresolved V gene accounts for under half of the shortfall where checked; the remainder is of unknown origin. The D gene and trimming were derived from the DNA, and the V and J assignments and clone size from that table. The sample yields 35,000 to 55,000 clones; about 94% were counted once. About 0.12% of the sample comes from the top ten.

Rearrangement joined TRBV27 to TRBJ2-7, and 8 bases in between align with TRBD1. Sequencing input: blood. This TCR was recovered from a boy younger than two with a congenital heart defect but otherwise immunologically healthy. The base sequence is TGTGCCAGCAGTTCGTGGACAGGGTCGGGCGAGCAGTACTTC. This yields the protein CASSSWTGSGEQYF.